The 10 T cell receptor beta chains below were found in one sample sequenced in a study of T cells in Graves' hyperthyroidism and ophthalmopathy. RNA transcripts yielded amplified TCR beta CDR3 regions. A first-round RT-PCR of the TCR CDR3 used the HTBI primer set. TCRdb used MiXCR to reprocess the multiplex PCR reads, holding one entry per CDR3 protein. The sample contains about 590,000 distinct CDR3 sequences, 15% to 18% of which appear only once. Sequencing input: blood. The receptors originated from a woman in her twenties or thirties with Graves' hyperthyroidism.

The CDR3 is CASSLVVSNTDTQYF. The CDR3 DNA reads TGTGCCAGCAGCTTAGTAGTGTCTAACACAGATACGCAGTATTTT. The rearrangement links TRBV7-2 to TRBJ2-3; D gene ambiguous. V gave up 1 base and J gave up 2 bases, with 10 bases separating them. Germline V gene lookup returns CDR1 SGHTA and CDR2 FQGNSA. This CDR3 comprises 15 residues.

This chain links TRBV30 with TRBJ1-5, with D unclear. The CDR3 has 14 residues. Germline V gives CDR1 GTSNPN, CDR2 SVGIG (reference sequence). Trimming pared 0 bases from V and 0 bases from J, leaving 6 bases between. The CDR3 is CAWSVSVSNQPQHF. The DNA for the CDR3 is TGTGCCTGGAGTGTAAGTGTTAGCAATCAGCCCCAGCATTTT.

This clonotype appeared a few times. The chain uses TRBV20-1 and TRBJ2-6; D not resolved. There are 12 residues in the CDR3. Germline-derived CDR1 and CDR2 are DFQATT and SNEGSKA (reference sequence). Trimming left V 6 bases short and J 0 bases short, with 3 bases between. The CDR3 bases are TGCAGTGCCTCCTCTGGGGCCAACGTCCTGACTTTC. This encodes CSASSGANVLTF.

This clonotype was detected only a few times. The chain employs TRBV3-1 and TRBJ1-3; the match to TRBD1 covers 8 bases. This CDR3 contains 16 residues. After removal of 4 bases from V and 0 bases from J, the junction contained 5 bases not matched to a gene. The V gene's germline CDR1 is LGHDT and CDR2 YNNKEL (reference sequence). The DNA of the CDR3 is TGTGCCAGCAGCCCCCTTACAGGGGGCTCTGGAAACACCATATATTTT. Protein: CASSPLTGGSGNTIYF.

There are a few counts of this clonotype. The V call is TRBV29-1, the J call TRBJ2-7, with D possibly being TRBD2 (5 bases). With 0 bases removed from V and 3 bases from J, the gap between germline ends came to 21 bases. Germline CDR1 is SQVTM and CDR2 is ANQGSEA. The CDR3 loop spans 17 amino acids. DNA of the CDR3: TGCAGCGTTGAAGAGTCCTATGGACTGGGAAAGGACTACGAGCAGTACTTC. Protein: CSVEESYGLGKDYEQYF.

Ten or more counts support this clonotype. A read error may produce the germline difference seen at one junction end. The chain links TRBV30 to TRBJ1-1; D is undetermined. CDR3 length: 13 residues. Germline CDR1 and CDR2: GTSNPN and SVGIG (reference sequence). The CDR3 is CAWDPSTNIEAFF. CDR3 in DNA: TGTGCCTGGGACCCGAGTACGAACATTGAAGCTTTCTTT. Using reference TRBV30 and TRBJ1-1 for the parts outside the CDR3, the full variable domain is SQTIHQWPATLVQPVGSPLSLECTVEGTSNPNLYWYRQAAGRGLQLLFYSVGIGQISSEVPQNLSASRPQDRQFILSSKKLLLSDSGFYLCAWDPSTNIEAFFGQGTRLTVV.

This clonotype was counted ten times or more. The V call is TRBV4-1, the J call TRBJ2-5; no firm D call. This CDR3 spans 13 amino acids. Trimming took 1 base from V and 2 from J, leaving 5 bases between them. CDR1 is MGHRA, CDR2 YSYEKL, per germline. CDR3 sequence reads: CASSQAEQETQYF. The CDR3 nucleotides are TGCGCCAGCAGCCAAGCGGAACAAGAGACCCAGTACTTC.

This clonotype has a count of ten or more. The chain is built from TRBV3-1 and TRBJ1-1; unclear D gene. V gave up 4 bases and J gave up 1 base, with 10 bases separating them. Germline assignment: CDR1 LGHDT and CDR2 YNNKEL (reference sequence). This CDR3 comprises 14 residues. The CDR3 DNA is TGTGCCAGCAGCCTGCCGGGGAGGAACACTGAAGCTTTCTTT. Residues: CASSLPGRNTEAFF.

This clonotype came up many times. V gene TRBV15 combines with J gene TRBJ1-2; D gene unclear. CDR3 length: 14 residues. Trimming shortened V by 6 bases and J by 4 bases, and 15 bases separated the two germline ends. The germline V gene encodes CDR1 LNHNV and CDR2 YYDKDF (reference sequence). The CDR3 loop reads CATRGEGTVYGYTF. As DNA, the CDR3 is TGTGCCACCAGGGGTGAGGGTACGGTCTATGGCTACACCTTC.

At least ten counts were recorded for this clonotype. This chain uses TRBV2 with TRBJ1-2; 9 positions agree with TRBD1. The CDR3 loop spans 12 amino acids. V lost 10 bases to trimming and J lost 4 bases; unmatched junction nucleotides: 4. Germline V gene sequence: CDR1 SNHLY, CDR2 FYNNEI. The CDR3 DNA reads TGTGCCACCAAGACAGGGGGCTATGGCTACACCTTC. The encoded protein is CATKTGGYGYTF.